The 16 T cell receptor beta chains given below trace back to one sample, sequenced in a study of CD8 T cells in ankylosing spondylitis. TCRdb reprocessed the 5' RACE reads with MiXCR, giving one entry per CDR3 protein. The data hold approximately 200,000 distinct CDR3 sequences, with about 13% observed a single time. Sequencing input: blood, either unsorted or a sorted T cell fraction (not recorded which). The receptors originated from a male donor with ankylosing spondylitis or in good health (not recorded which).

The V gene is TRBV7-9, the J gene TRBJ1-2, with D uncertain. Germline V gene data show CDR1 as SEHNR and CDR2 as FQNEAQ (reference sequence). V gave up 8 bases and J gave up 3 bases, with 10 bases separating them. This CDR3 contains 12 residues. CDR3 region: CASGRVDYGYTF. CDR3 sequence (DNA): TGTGCCAGCGGGAGAGTCGACTATGGCTACACCTTC.

V and J are TRBV12-3 or TRBV12-4 and TRBJ2-5; 7 bases are shared with TRBD1. This CDR3 is built from 15 residues. The V gene end was trimmed by 4 bases and the J gene end by 6 bases; junction bases not matched to a gene: 11. CDR3: CASSYPDRDGKTQYF. In DNA form, the CDR3 reads TGTGCCAGCAGTTACCCCGACAGGGATGGAAAGACCCAGTACTTC.

This clonotype has only a few counts. The V call is TRBV2, the J call TRBJ1-1; 11 bases map to TRBD1. The CDR3 sequence is 14 residues long. The ends lost 3 bases at V and 4 bases at J; junction bases unmatched: 1. From germline, CDR1 is SNHLY and CDR2 FYNNEI. In DNA form, the CDR3 reads TGTGCCAGCAGTGACGGGACAGGGGGCACTGAAGCTTTCTTT. It is translated as CASSDGTGGTEAFF.

Only a few counts were recorded for this clonotype. This chain joins TRBV4-1 and TRBJ2-5, with TRBD2 matching over 8 bases. The CDR3 contains 16 residues. V dropped 1 base and J dropped 0; count of bases not matched to a gene: 4. Germline V gene sequence: CDR1 MGHRA, CDR2 YSYEKL. In nucleotides, the CDR3 is TGCGCCAGCAGCCAAGTGGCTAGCGGGTACCAAGAGACCCAGTACTTC. Its translation is CASSQVASGYQETQYF.

A few counts support this clonotype. This rearrangement joins TRBV5-1 to TRBJ2-6, with D possibly matching TRBD1 (6 bases). The CDR3 is 17 amino acids. CDR1 and CDR2 (germline): SGHRS, YFSETQ. Trimming stripped 1 base from V and 0 bases from J, with 11 bases between. The CDR3 spells CASSLRTEGSGANVLTF. Here the CDR3 DNA reads TGCGCCAGCAGCTTGAGGACAGAGGGCTCTGGGGCCAACGTCCTGACTTTC.

This clonotype showed up many times. The chain carries TRBV7-9 and TRBJ2-7; 8 bases map to TRBD2. The CDR3 runs 12 residues. The ends lost 1 base at V and 7 bases at J; junction bases unmatched: 0. Germline CDR1 is SEHNR and CDR2 is FQNEAQ (reference sequence). CDR3 region: CASSLVAGEQYF. CDR3 coding DNA: TGTGCCAGCAGCTTAGTAGCGGGGGAGCAGTACTTC. Full variable domain (rest looked up from reference TRBV7-9 and TRBJ2-7): DTGVSQNPRHKITKRGQNVTFRCDPISEHNRLYWYRQTLGQGPEFLTYFQNEAQLEKSRLLSDRFSAERPKGSFSTLEIQRTEQGDSAMYLCASSLVAGEQYFGPGTRLTVT.

This chain joins TRBV4-1 and TRBJ2-1, with TRBD2 matching over 14 bases. CDR3 length: 20 amino acids. J was trimmed by 0 bases and V by 3 bases; bases with no gene match: 10. The germline gives CDR1 MGHRA, CDR2 YSYEKL. This CDR3 is CASSQAGLAGVVDSYNEQFF. The CDR3 DNA follows: TGCGCCAGCAGCCAGGCGGGACTAGCGGGGGTCGTCGACTCCTACAATGAGCAGTTCTTC.

V gene TRBV27 combines with J gene TRBJ2-7; 9 bases map to TRBD2. J was trimmed by 7 bases and V by 2 bases; bases with no gene match: 9. The CDR3 spans 15 residues. The germline gives CDR1 MNHEY, CDR2 SMNVEV (reference sequence). Written as DNA, the CDR3 is TGTGCCAGCAGTTTAGTCGCGGGAGGGCCGGGGGAGCAGTACTTC. Its translation: CASSLVAGGPGEQYF.

The chain links TRBV7-2 to TRBJ2-3; D is perhaps TRBD2 (6 bases). Germline V gene data show CDR1 as SGHTA and CDR2 as FQGNSA. Trimming stripped 1 base from V and 0 bases from J, with 14 bases between. The CDR3 has 17 residues. CDR3 amino acids: CASSLVPRGASTDTQYF. CDR3 in DNA: TGTGCCAGCAGCTTAGTGCCTCGCGGGGCCAGCACAGATACGCAGTATTTT.

The V gene is TRBV5-6, the J gene TRBJ1-2; possibly TRBD1 for D (6 bases). This CDR3 has 13 residues. Germline lookup yields CDR1 SGHDT and CDR2 YYEEEE. V was trimmed by 1 base and J by 7 bases, leaving 11 bases between them. CDR3 bases: TGTGCCAGCAGCTTGTCCCCGACAGGTGGCTACACCTTC. As protein: CASSLSPTGGYTF.

This clonotype was observed many times. V and J are TRBV5-6 and TRBJ2-5; D is uncertain. Looked up from germline, CDR1 is SGHDT and CDR2 is YYEEEE. Trimming shortened V by 4 bases and J by 5 bases, and 15 bases separated the two germline ends. The CDR3 is made up of 14 amino acids. The CDR3 bases are TGTGCCAGCAGCCCACGTTCAGTGGGGGAGACCCAGTACTTC. This codes for CASSPRSVGETQYF.

V and J are TRBV4-1 and TRBJ2-2, with 8 bases identical to TRBD1. The V gene end was trimmed by 3 bases and the J gene end by 7 bases; junction bases not matched to a gene: 4. CDR1 MGHRA and CDR2 YSYEKL come from the germline V gene. The CDR3 totals 14 residues. CDR3 sequence reads: CASSHRGPDGELFF. The CDR3 DNA reads TGCGCCAGCAGCCACAGGGGGCCGGACGGGGAGCTGTTTTTT.

This clonotype was found a few times. The DNA for the CDR3 is TGTGCCAGCAGCCGAAGTGTCGGGAGCTACGAGCAGTACTTC. It specifies CASSRSVGSYEQYF. The chain uses TRBV6-4 and TRBJ2-7; D is perhaps TRBD2 (6 bases). There are 14 residues in the CDR3. Trimming pared 6 bases from V and 3 bases from J, leaving 15 bases between. CDR1 MRHNA and CDR2 SNTAGT come from the germline V gene.

This clonotype has a handful of counts. The chain carries TRBV29-1 and TRBJ2-7; tentatively, D is TRBD1 or TRBD2 (6 bases each). The V end was cut by 5 bases, the J end by 5 bases, with 22 bases between. Germline lookup yields CDR1 SQVTM and CDR2 ANQGSEA. This CDR3 is 15 amino acids long. Here the CDR3 DNA reads TGCAGCGTTCCCTCCCCCTTGGGGGGACACCACGAGCAGTACTTC. Residues: CSVPSPLGGHHEQYF.

The CDR3 region has the DNA TGTGCCAGCAGCGTCCCGGGACTAGGTTACAATGAGCAGTTCTTC. Translating gives CASSVPGLGYNEQFF. The V gene is TRBV9, the J gene TRBJ2-1; 8 positions match TRBD2. V trimming: 2 bases; J trimming: 4 bases; junction bases outside the gene matches: 5. Germline V gene lookup returns CDR1 SGDLS and CDR2 YYNGEE. The CDR3 covers 15 residues.

V is TRBV6-1 and J is TRBJ2-3, with a weak D call TRBD2 (5 bases). Germline CDR1 MNHNS, CDR2 SASEGT. CDR3 size: 13 residues. The ends were cut back, 11 bases at V and 5 bases at J, with 17 bases in the middle. CDR3 sequence: CAVTPRVEDTQYF. In DNA, the CDR3 is TGTGCCGTCACCCCGAGGGTTGAAGATACGCAGTATTTT.